A selection of T cell receptor beta chains follows, all from one sample in a study of siplizumab effects on memory and regulatory T cells. The assay was immunoSEQ multiplex PCR, and TCRdb's table has in-frame clones only and misses some. The sample includes about 110,000 clones, about 92% of them seen just once. Specimen: CD4+ T cells sorted from blood. The receptor set was obtained from a human donor in good health. The CDR3 runs from the conserved cysteine through the conserved F or W. The D gene is left open where the match is weak. The size entry is marked missing in some rows and otherwise reads once, few, many or a size class.

>TRBJ2-1|TRBD1|TRBV5-1|15|NA
TGCGCCAGCAGCTTCGACAGGGGGCCTTACAATGAGCAGTTCTTC
CASSFDRGPYNEQFF
>TRBJ1-6|NA|TRBV30|14|NA
TGTGCCTGGAGTGTCGGGGGGTATAATTCACCCCTCCACTTT
CAWSVGGYNSPLHF
>TRBJ1-3|NA|TRBV4-2|15|NA
TGTGCCAGCAGCCAAGTCACCCGCTCTGGAAACACCATATATTTT
CASSQVTRSGNTIYF
>TRBJ2-1|NA|TRBV20-1|11|NA
TGCAGTGCTAGATGGGACAATGAGCAGTTCTTC
CSARWDNEQFF
>TRBJ1-2|NA|TRBV4-1|15|NA
TGCGCCAGCAGCCAACCCCGGGCAGGGTGGTGGGGCTACACCTTC
CASSQPRAGWWGYTF
>TRBJ1-2|NA|TRBV4-2|15|once
TGTGCCAGCAGCCAAGATGCAGGGTCTAGCTATGGCTACACCTTC
CASSQDAGSSYGYTF
>TRBJ2-1|TRBD1|TRBV4-1|16|NA
TGCGCCAGCAGCCAAGTCGCGGACAGGGGTTACAATGAGCAGTTCTTC
CASSQVADRGYNEQFF
>TRBJ1-6|NA|TRBV27|16|NA
TGTGCCAGCAGTTTTGATCGGGCAGGGACAAGGTCACCCCTCCACTTT
CASSFDRAGTRSPLHF
>TRBJ2-3|TRBD1|TRBV7-9|15|NA
TGTGCCAGCAGCCCCCAGGGGGCCCAGGGAGATACGCAGTATTTT
CASSPQGAQGDTQYF
>TRBJ2-5|TRBD2|TRBV29-1|12|NA
TGCAGCTTCCGATGGGGGGGAGAGACCCAGTACTTC
CSFRWGGETQYF
>TRBJ2-5|TRBD2|TRBV5-1|15|NA
TGCGCCAGCATTATCGGCGGGAGAGGCGGGGAGACCCAGTACTTC
CASIIGGRGGETQYF
>TRBJ2-5|NA|TRBV29-1|11|NA
TGCAGCGTTCTAAGGGGAGAGACCCAGTACTTC
CSVLRGETQYF
>TRBJ2-7|NA|TRBV11-3|14|once
TGTGCCAGCAGCTTGGGACCCGATGAGGGCGAGCAGTACTTC
CASSLGPDEGEQYF
>TRBJ1-6|NA|TRBV27|14|NA
TGTGCCAGCAGTTCGGTCCTAGGAGGTTCACCCCTCCACTTT
CASSSVLGGSPLHF
>TRBJ2-1|NA|TRBV10-1|15|NA
TGCGCCAGCAGCTCTCGGGGGTTGGCGGTCAATGAGCAGTTCTTC
CASSSRGLAVNEQFF
>TRBJ1-1|NA|TRBV29-1|14|NA
TGCAGCGTTGCGCGGGACAACGTGAACACTGAAGCTTTCTTT
CSVARDNVNTEAFF
>TRBJ2-7|NA|TRBV6-5|13|NA
TGTGCCAGCAGTTACTCGGCAGGGAGGGAGCAGTACTTC
CASSYSAGREQYF
>TRBJ2-2|TRBD1|TRBV7-6|15|NA
TGTGCCAGCAGGACGATTGGACAGGCCACCGGGGAGCTGTTTTTT
CASRTIGQATGELFF
>TRBJ2-3|TRBD2|TRBV30|15|once
TGTGCCTGGAGTGTACCTAGCGGAAGCACAGATACGCAGTATTTT
CAWSVPSGSTDTQYF
>TRBJ2-1|TRBD2|TRBV11-3|18|NA
TGTGCCAGCAGCCCACCCCTTGGGGGGGGGAGCCCTACGCATGAGCAGTTCTTC
CASSPPLGGGSPTHEQFF